This T cell receptor (beta chain) was captured in a study of T cells in Graves' hyperthyroidism and ophthalmopathy. Patients with ophthalmopathy all had a Clinical Activity Score of at least 3, a NOSPECS grade of at least 4 and duration under 3 months. Trimming pared 6 bases from V and 3 bases from J, leaving 18 bases between. Germline CDR1 is MDHEN and CDR2 is SYDVKM. The CDR3 spans 15 residues. Amplification yielded TCR beta CDR3 regions, with RNA transcripts as the source. During a first-round RT-PCR of the TCR CDR3, the HTBI primer set was used. TCRdb used MiXCR to reprocess the multiplex PCR reads, holding one entry per CDR3 protein. Of 450,000 to 650,000 distinct CDR3 sequences in the sample, over 15% were seen once. This clonotype has ten or more counts.

The receptor was derived from a woman aged 18 to 35 with Graves' ophthalmopathy. The V call is TRBV28, the J call TRBJ2-7; D might be TRBD2 (6 bases). Sequenced: blood. The CDR3 DNA is TGTGCCAGCAGCCCCGCGGGGCTAGCGAACTACGAGCAGTACTTC. Translated: CASSPAGLANYEQYF.